This T cell receptor beta chain was identified during a study of beta chain features in type 1 diabetes. Regarding the study as a whole: A PCR bias possibly favoring shorter templates would apply equally to patients and controls. Shorter TCRB CDR3s, moderately but significantly so, marked every one of the four CD4+ subsets in Type 1 diabetes patients.

Germline V gene sequence: CDR1 MNHEY, CDR2 SVGAGI. V lost 3 bases to trimming and J lost 0 bases, with 8 bases between them. This CDR3 has 15 amino acids. Expressed TCRB transcripts were sequenced because the entire RNA isolate underwent reverse transcription. Sequencing used immunoSEQ multiplex PCR; TCRdb keeps in-frame clones, though not all of them. In the table there are 630,000 or so clones, over 13% of which are singletons. CD4+ cells of the naive, central memory, regulatory and stem cell-like memory types were sorted via CD45RO/CCR7/CD25/CD127/CD95/CD27. As concerns this clone: As yet, its antigen is unknown.

The clonotype originates from a man aged 18 to 30 with type 1 diabetes. Sequencing was carried out using naive CD4+ T cells from blood. The gene calls are TRBV6-5 and TRBJ2-2; D call uncertain. In DNA, the CDR3 is TGTGCCAGCAGTTATAGAGGCTCGAACACCGGGGAGCTGTTTTTT. This codes for CASSYRGSNTGELFF.